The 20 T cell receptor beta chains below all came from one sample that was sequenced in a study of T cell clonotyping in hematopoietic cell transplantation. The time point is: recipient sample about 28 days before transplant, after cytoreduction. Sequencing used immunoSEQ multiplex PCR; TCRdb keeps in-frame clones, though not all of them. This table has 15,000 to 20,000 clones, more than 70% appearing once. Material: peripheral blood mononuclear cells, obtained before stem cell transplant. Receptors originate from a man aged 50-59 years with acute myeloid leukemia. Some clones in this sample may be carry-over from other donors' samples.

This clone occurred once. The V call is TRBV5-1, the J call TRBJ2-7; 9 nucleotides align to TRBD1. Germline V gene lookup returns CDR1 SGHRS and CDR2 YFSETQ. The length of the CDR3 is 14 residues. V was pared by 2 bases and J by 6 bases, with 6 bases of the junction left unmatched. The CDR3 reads CASSFPGQGVEQYF. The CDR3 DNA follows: TGCGCCAGCAGCTTTCCGGGACAGGGCGTCGAGCAGTACTTC.

In DNA form, the CDR3 reads TGCGCCAGCAGCTTGCAAGGAGCCGAGCAGTTCTTC. Translating it yields CASSLQGAEQFF. The rearrangement joins TRBV5-1 to TRBJ2-1, with unresolved D. The CDR3 covers 12 residues. Germline CDR1 and CDR2: SGHRS and YFSETQ. Trimming removed 1 base from V and 10 bases from J, with 9 bases in between.

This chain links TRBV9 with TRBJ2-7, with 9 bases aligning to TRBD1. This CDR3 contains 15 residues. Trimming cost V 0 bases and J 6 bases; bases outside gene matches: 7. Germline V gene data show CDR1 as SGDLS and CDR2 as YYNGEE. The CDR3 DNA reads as TGTGCCAGCAGCGTAGAAACAGGGGGCTGGACCGAGCAGTACTTC. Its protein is CASSVETGGWTEQYF.

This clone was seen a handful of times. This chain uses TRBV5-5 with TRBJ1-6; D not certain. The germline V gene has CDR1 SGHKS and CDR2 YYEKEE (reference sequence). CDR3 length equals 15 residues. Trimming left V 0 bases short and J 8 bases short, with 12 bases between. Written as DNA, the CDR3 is TGTGCCAGCAGCTTGGATACCCCTAGGTATTCACCCCTCCACTTT. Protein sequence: CASSLDTPRYSPLHF.

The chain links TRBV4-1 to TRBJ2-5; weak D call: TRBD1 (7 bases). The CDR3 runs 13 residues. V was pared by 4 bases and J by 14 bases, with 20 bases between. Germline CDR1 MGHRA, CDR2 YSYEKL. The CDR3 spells CASSPLEGQGGYF. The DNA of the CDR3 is TGCGCCAGCAGCCCTCTCGAAGGGCAGGGGGGCTACTTC.

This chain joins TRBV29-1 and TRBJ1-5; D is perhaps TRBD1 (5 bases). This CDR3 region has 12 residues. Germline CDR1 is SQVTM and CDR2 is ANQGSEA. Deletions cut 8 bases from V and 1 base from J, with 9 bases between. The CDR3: CSTGGSNQPQHF. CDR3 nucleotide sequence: TGCAGCACGGGGGGGAGCAATCAGCCCCAGCATTTT.

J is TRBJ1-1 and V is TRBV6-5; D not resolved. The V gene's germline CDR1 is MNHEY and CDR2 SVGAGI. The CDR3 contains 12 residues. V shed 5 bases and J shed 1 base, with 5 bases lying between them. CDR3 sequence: CASSQRNTEAFF. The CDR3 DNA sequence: TGTGCCAGCAGTCAGAGGAACACTGAAGCTTTCTTT.

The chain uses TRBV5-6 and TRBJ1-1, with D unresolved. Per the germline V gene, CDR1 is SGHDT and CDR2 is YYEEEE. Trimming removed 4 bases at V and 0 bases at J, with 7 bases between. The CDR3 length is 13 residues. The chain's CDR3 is CASSQNMNTEAFF. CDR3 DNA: TGTGCCAGCAGCCAAAACATGAACACTGAAGCTTTCTTT.

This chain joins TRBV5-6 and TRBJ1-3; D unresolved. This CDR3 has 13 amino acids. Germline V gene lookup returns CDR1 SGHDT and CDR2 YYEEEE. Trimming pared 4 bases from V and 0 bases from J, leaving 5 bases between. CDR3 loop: CASSVSSGNTIYF. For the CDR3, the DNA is TGTGCCAGCAGCGTTAGCTCTGGAAACACCATATATTTT.

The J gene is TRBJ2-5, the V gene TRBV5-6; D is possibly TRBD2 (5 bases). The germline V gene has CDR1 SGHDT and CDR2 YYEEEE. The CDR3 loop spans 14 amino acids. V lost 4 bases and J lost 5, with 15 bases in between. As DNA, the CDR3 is TGTGCCAGCAGCCTGTTCGGGGTCGCCGAGACCCAGTACTTC. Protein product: CASSLFGVAETQYF.

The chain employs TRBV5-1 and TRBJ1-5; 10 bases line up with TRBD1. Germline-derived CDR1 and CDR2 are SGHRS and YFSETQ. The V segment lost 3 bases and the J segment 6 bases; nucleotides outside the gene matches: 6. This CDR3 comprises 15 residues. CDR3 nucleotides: TGCGCCAGCAGCTGGACAGGGGGTAATGGTCAGCCCCAGCATTTT. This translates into CASSWTGGNGQPQHF.

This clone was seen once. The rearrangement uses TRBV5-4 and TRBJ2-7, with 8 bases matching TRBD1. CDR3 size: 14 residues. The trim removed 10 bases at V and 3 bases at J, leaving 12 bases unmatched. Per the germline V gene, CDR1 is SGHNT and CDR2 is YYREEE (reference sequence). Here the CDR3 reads CASQERQGLYEQYF. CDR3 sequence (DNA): TGTGCCTCCCAAGAGCGACAGGGGCTCTACGAGCAGTACTTC.

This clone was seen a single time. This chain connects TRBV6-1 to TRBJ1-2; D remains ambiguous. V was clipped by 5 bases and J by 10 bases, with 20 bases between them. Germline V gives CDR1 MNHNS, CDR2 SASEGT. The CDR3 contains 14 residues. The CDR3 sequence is CASSRTSGLNDYTF. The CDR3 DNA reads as TGTGCCAGCAGTAGGACTTCCGGGCTAAATGACTACACCTTC.

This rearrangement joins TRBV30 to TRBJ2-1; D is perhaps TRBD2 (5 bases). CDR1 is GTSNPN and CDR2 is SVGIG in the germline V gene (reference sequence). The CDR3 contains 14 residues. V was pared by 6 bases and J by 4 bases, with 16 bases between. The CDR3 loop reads CACPKGDLYNEQFF. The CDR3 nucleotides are TGTGCCTGTCCTAAGGGAGATCTTTACAATGAGCAGTTCTTC. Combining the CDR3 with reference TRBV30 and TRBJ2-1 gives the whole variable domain SQTIHQWPATLVQPVGSPLSLECTVEGTSNPNLYWYRQAAGRGLQLLFYSVGIGQISSEVPQNLSASRPQDRQFILSSKKLLLSDSGFYLCACPKGDLYNEQFFGPGTRLTVL.

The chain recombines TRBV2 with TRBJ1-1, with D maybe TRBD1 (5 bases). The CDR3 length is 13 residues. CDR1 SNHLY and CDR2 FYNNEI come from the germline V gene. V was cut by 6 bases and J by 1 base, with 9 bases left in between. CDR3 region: CASSVGQNTEAFF. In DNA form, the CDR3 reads TGTGCCAGCAGCGTCGGACAGAACACTGAAGCTTTCTTT. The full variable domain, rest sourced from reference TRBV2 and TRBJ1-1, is EPEVTQTPSHQVTQMGQEVILRCVPISNHLYFYWYRQILGQKVEFLVSFYNNEISEKSEIFDDQFSVERPDGSNFTLKIRSTKLEDSAMYFCASSVGQNTEAFFGQGTRLTVV.

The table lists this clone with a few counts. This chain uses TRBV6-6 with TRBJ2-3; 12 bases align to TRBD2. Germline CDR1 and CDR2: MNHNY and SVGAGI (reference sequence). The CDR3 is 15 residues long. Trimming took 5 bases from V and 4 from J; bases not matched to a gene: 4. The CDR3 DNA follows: TGTGCCAGCAGTACTAGCGGGGGGCTTTCAGATACGCAGTATTTT. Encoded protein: CASSTSGGLSDTQYF.

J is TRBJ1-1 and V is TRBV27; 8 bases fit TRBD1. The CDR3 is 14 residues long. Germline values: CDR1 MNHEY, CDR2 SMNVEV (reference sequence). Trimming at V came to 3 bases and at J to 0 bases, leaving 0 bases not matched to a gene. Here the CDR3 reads CASSLTGVNTEAFF. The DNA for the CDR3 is TGTGCCAGCAGTTTGACAGGGGTGAACACTGAAGCTTTCTTT.

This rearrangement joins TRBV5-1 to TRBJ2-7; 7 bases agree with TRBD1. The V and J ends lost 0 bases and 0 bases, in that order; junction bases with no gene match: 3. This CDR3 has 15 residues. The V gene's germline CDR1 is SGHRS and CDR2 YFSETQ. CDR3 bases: TGCGCCAGCAGCTTGGGACAGGGCAGCTCCTACGAGCAGTACTTC. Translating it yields CASSLGQGSSYEQYF.

The chain's CDR3 is CSVAGQLNTEAFF. The DNA of the CDR3 is TGCAGCGTTGCAGGACAGTTGAACACTGAAGCTTTCTTT. The chain joins TRBV29-1 to TRBJ1-1, with D maybe TRBD1 (6 bases). Germline CDR1 reads SQVTM; CDR2 reads ANQGSEA. The germline V and J ends were trimmed by 4 bases and 0 bases, with 9 bases remaining between them. The CDR3 is 13 residues long.

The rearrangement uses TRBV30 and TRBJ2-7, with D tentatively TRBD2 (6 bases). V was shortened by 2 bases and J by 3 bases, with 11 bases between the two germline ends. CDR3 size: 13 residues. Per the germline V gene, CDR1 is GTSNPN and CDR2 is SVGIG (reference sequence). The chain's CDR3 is CAWSRGTIYEQYF. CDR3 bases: TGTGCCTGGAGTCGGGGGACGATCTACGAGCAGTACTTC.